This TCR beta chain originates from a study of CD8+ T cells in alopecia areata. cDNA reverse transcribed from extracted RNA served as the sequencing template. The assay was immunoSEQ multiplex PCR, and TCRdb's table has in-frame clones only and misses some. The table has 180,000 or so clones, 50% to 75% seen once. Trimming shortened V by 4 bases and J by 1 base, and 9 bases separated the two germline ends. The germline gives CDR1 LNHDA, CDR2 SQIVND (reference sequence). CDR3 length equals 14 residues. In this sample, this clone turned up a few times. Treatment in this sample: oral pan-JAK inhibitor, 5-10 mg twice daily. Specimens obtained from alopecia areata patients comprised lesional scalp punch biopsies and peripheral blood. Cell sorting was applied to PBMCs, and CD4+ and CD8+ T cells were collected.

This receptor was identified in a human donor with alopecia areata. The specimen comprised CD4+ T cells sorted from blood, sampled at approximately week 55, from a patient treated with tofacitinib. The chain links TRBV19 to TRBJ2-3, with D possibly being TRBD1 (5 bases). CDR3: CASSTIQGTDTQYF. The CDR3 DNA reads TGTGCCAGTAGTACTATACAGGGCACAGATACGCAGTATTTT.